Below, 23 T cell receptor beta chains from the same sample are listed, as sequenced in a study of CD8 T cells in ankylosing spondylitis (dated by TCRdb to about 2017). Study-wide conclusions, independent of this receptor: Blood from ankylosing spondylitis patients appeared to be characterized by a TCR beta motif composed of 7 to 9 highly homologous amino acid variants.

The receptor library was made with 5' RACE. These reads were obtained on an Illumina HiSeq 2500. Using fastp at Q25 and MiXCR, TCRdb reprocessed the public reads and kept productive beta chains. Identical CDR3 protein sequences are pooled into one entry, listed with their most common genes and DNA. Across this sample there are about 450,000 distinct CDR3 sequences, with roughly 26% seen only once. The ten largest clones take up 0.89% of the sample. Their target antigens are unknown. The material sequenced was blood, either unsorted or a sorted T cell fraction (not recorded which). These receptors all come from a male donor with ankylosing spondylitis.

This clonotype came up a few times. The gene calls are TRBV29-1 and TRBJ2-3; D gene ambiguous. Deletions cut 3 bases from V and 1 base from J, with 8 bases between. This CDR3 comprises 13 residues. Per germline, CDR1 SQVTM and CDR2 ANQGSEA. DNA of the CDR3: TGCAGCGTTGAGGAGAAGGGCACAGATACGCAGTATTTT. It is translated as CSVEEKGTDTQYF.

This clonotype turned up a few times. CDR3 sequence reads: CASSNTRNEKLFF. The CDR3 nucleotides are TGTGCCAGCAGTAACACACGGAACGAAAAACTGTTTTTT. The genes are TRBV6-5 and TRBJ1-4; D not resolved. CDR1 and CDR2 from the germline V gene are MNHEY and SVGAGI. The CDR3 is 13 residues long. Trimming removed 5 bases from V and 8 bases from J, with 12 bases in between.

The rearrangement uses TRBV2 and TRBJ2-3, with TRBD2 matching 7 bases. The CDR3 sequence is 16 residues long. Trimming removed 5 bases from V and 2 bases from J; junction bases left unmatched: 10. Germline V gives CDR1 SNHLY, CDR2 FYNNEI. CDR3 sequence (DNA): TGTGCCAGCAGTCCCGGTGGCGGGAGAGACACAGATACGCAGTATTTT. As protein: CASSPGGGRDTDTQYF.

The sample holds a few counts of this clonotype. This chain connects TRBV2 to TRBJ1-1; 8 nucleotides align to TRBD1. Trimming took 6 bases from V and 3 from J; bases not matched to a gene: 9. This CDR3 is 15 amino acids long. Germline loops: CDR1 SNHLY, CDR2 FYNNEI. CDR3: CASSPQGVRDTEAFF. CDR3 in DNA: TGTGCCAGCAGCCCACAGGGGGTAAGGGACACTGAAGCTTTCTTT.

This clonotype is medium-sized (0.01 to 0.1%). This chain connects TRBV29-1 to TRBJ1-2, with D uncertain. V was pared by 7 bases and J by 3 bases, with 9 bases between. The CDR3 spans 11 residues. CDR1 and CDR2 (germline): SQVTM, ANQGSEA. The CDR3 region is CSGREDYGYTF. CDR3 coding DNA: TGCAGCGGCCGCGAAGACTATGGCTACACCTTC.

This clonotype was seen a few times. This chain uses TRBV10-2 with TRBJ1-1; D might be TRBD1 (5 bases). The CDR3 contains 13 residues. CDR1 is WSHSY, CDR2 SAAADI, per germline. V was clipped by 3 bases and J by 1 base, with 6 bases between them. The CDR3 DNA reads as TGCGCCAGCAGTGAAGGGGAGAACACTGAAGCTTTCTTT. Translated: CASSEGENTEAFF.

The genes are TRBV2 and TRBJ2-1, with TRBD2 identical over 9 bases. With 4 bases clipped from V and 14 bases from J, the junction kept 6 bases outside the gene matches. CDR3 length: 12 residues. Germline CDR1 SNHLY, CDR2 FYNNEI. In nucleotides, the CDR3 is TGTGCCAGCAGTGTGGTTTTAGCGGGAGAGTTCTTC. Its protein product is CASSVVLAGEFF.

The table lists this clonotype with a few counts. The chain employs TRBV12-3 or TRBV12-4 and TRBJ1-6; 11 positions agree with TRBD1. The J segment lost 10 bases and the V segment lost 6 bases, leaving 8 bases of the junction unmatched. The CDR3 is 15 residues long. The CDR3 loop is CASRFGTGGWSPLHF. DNA for the CDR3: TGTGCCAGCAGATTCGGGACAGGGGGTTGGTCACCCCTCCACTTT.

The V gene is TRBV29-1, the J gene TRBJ2-5; 8 bases fit TRBD2. The CDR3 spans 14 residues. Germline values: CDR1 SQVTM, CDR2 ANQGSEA. J lost 2 bases, V lost 3 bases, and 5 bases had no gene match. The CDR3 reads CSVDLAGPQETQYF. CDR3 nucleotides: TGCAGCGTTGACCTAGCGGGTCCACAAGAGACCCAGTACTTC.

The chain links TRBV24-1 to TRBJ2-5; the match to TRBD1 covers 8 bases. The CDR3 loop spans 17 amino acids. With V trimmed by 1 base and J by 4 bases, 10 bases remained unmatched. CDR1 KGHDR and CDR2 SFDVKD come from the germline V gene. The CDR3 nucleotides read TGTGCCACCAGTGATTTTGCAGGACAGGGCGGTGGAGAGACCCAGTACTTC. It is translated as CATSDFAGQGGGETQYF.

This clonotype came up a few times. The rearrangement uses TRBV11-2 and TRBJ2-5; 15 nucleotides line up with TRBD2. After removal of 4 bases from V and 3 bases from J, the junction contained 6 bases not matched to a gene. The germline CDR1 and CDR2 sequences are SGHAT and FQNNGV. The length of the CDR3 is 17 residues. The CDR3 DNA follows: TGTGCCAGCAGCTATAGAAGGACTAGCGGGAGGGAAGAGACCCAGTACTTC. Its protein product is CASSYRRTSGREETQYF.

This chain joins TRBV5-1 and TRBJ2-5; TRBD2 matches 10 bases. Germline V gene sequence: CDR1 SGHRS, CDR2 YFSETQ. This CDR3 has 15 amino acids. With V trimmed by 6 bases and J by 2 bases, 7 bases remained unmatched. The CDR3 nucleotides read TGCGCCAGCATTGGAGCGGGAGGGCGGCAAGAGACCCAGTACTTC. Translation gives CASIGAGGRQETQYF.

This clonotype was seen only a few times. The chain employs TRBV5-6 and TRBJ2-1; 11 nucleotides match TRBD2. CDR1 and CDR2 from the germline V gene are SGHDT and YYEEEE. The CDR3 has 17 amino acids. The junction had 15 bases not matched to a gene; V was cut back by 4 bases and J by 9 bases. The CDR3: CASSRRLAGIGLGEQFF. The CDR3 bases are TGTGCCAGCAGCCGACGACTAGCGGGAATCGGGCTCGGTGAGCAGTTCTTC.

This clonotype showed up many times. The CDR3 DNA follows: TGTGCCAGCAGCCGTGGGTCCCAAGAGACCCAGTACTTC. It codes for CASSRGSQETQYF. The chain combines TRBV11-2 with TRBJ2-5; D is undetermined. This CDR3 has 13 amino acids. The V gene's germline CDR1 is SGHAT and CDR2 FQNNGV. V lost 5 bases, J lost 1 base, and 8 bases lay in between.

This clonotype was detected many times. V is TRBV3-1 and J is TRBJ2-5; 9 bases are shared with TRBD2. Trimming at V came to 7 bases and at J to 2 bases, leaving 2 bases not matched to a gene. The CDR3 runs 13 residues. From germline, CDR1 is LGHDT and CDR2 YNNKEL (reference sequence). The CDR3 loop reads CASTAGGQETQYF. In DNA, the CDR3 is TGTGCCAGCACTGCGGGAGGGCAAGAGACCCAGTACTTC.

This chain joins TRBV12-3 or TRBV12-4 and TRBJ1-1; 7 bases match TRBD1. CDR3 length: 14 amino acids. V shed 6 bases, J shed 10 bases, and the junction held 14 bases outside the gene matches. The CDR3 region is CASRSVDRLPTAFF. CDR3 in DNA: TGTGCCAGCAGATCCGTGGACAGGCTGCCCACAGCTTTCTTT.

The CDR3 DNA sequence: TGTGCCAGCAGCAGCCGACCGACAGCGAACACTGAAGCTTTCTTT. It codes for CASSSRPTANTEAFF. The rearrangement uses TRBV7-2 and TRBJ1-1, with D tentatively TRBD1 (5 bases). Trimming stripped 5 bases from V and 1 base from J, with 14 bases between. The germline gives CDR1 SGHTA, CDR2 FQGNSA. The CDR3 loop spans 15 amino acids.

This clonotype turned up a few times. CDR3 loop: CASSQDGKQPQHF. The CDR3 DNA reads TGTGCCAGCAGTCAGGACGGGAAACAGCCCCAGCATTTT. The chain couples TRBV25-1 to TRBJ1-5, with D unresolved. V dropped 5 bases and J dropped 7 bases, with 12 bases sitting between them. The CDR3 extends over 13 amino acids. Germline CDR1 MGHDK, CDR2 SYGVNS. The variable domain in full, completed from reference TRBV25-1 and TRBJ1-5, reads EADIYQTPRYLVIGTGKKITLECSQTMGHDKMYWYQQDPGMELHLIHYSYGVNSTEKGDLSSESTVSRIRTEHFPLTLESARPSHTSQYLCASSQDGKQPQHFGDGTRLSIL.

The chain carries TRBV5-1 and TRBJ2-1; no definite D call. Per germline, CDR1 SGHRS and CDR2 YFSETQ. There are 16 residues in the CDR3. V lost 0 bases and J lost 5, with 15 bases in between. The CDR3 reads CASSLVLGRRNNEQFF. The CDR3 nucleotides are TGCGCCAGCAGCTTGGTATTGGGTCGGCGGAACAATGAGCAGTTCTTC. Full variable domain (missing parts from reference TRBV5-1 and TRBJ2-1): KAGVTQTPRYLIKTRGQQVTLSCSPISGHRSVSWYQQTPGQGLQFLFEYFSETQRNKGNFPGRFSGRQFSNSRSEMNVSTLELGDSALYLCASSLVLGRRNNEQFFGPGTRLTVL.

This clonotype was counted a few times. V and J are TRBV7-9 and TRBJ2-2, with D perhaps TRBD1 (6 bases). Trimming shortened V by 5 bases and J by 6 bases, and 16 bases separated the two germline ends. CDR3 length equals 15 residues. The germline V gene encodes CDR1 SEHNR and CDR2 FQNEAQ (reference sequence). The CDR3 sequence: CASSEYGQLAGELFF. The CDR3 DNA reads TGTGCCAGCAGCGAGTACGGACAGTTAGCCGGGGAGCTGTTTTTT.

This chain joins TRBV20-1 and TRBJ1-3, with D perhaps TRBD1 (6 bases). CDR1 is DFQATT, CDR2 SNEGSKA, per germline (reference sequence). Trimming left V 6 bases short and J 3 bases short, with 9 bases between. The CDR3 totals 12 residues. CDR3 sequence: CSASGDGNTIYF. The CDR3 DNA is TGCAGTGCCTCAGGGGATGGAAACACCATATATTTT.

This chain links TRBV15 with TRBJ2-4, with 7 bases identical to TRBD1. After removal of 1 base from V and 4 bases from J, the junction contained 7 bases not matched to a gene. CDR3 length equals 16 residues. Germline V gene data show CDR1 as LNHNV and CDR2 as YYDKDF (reference sequence). CDR3 amino acids: CATSRGRDSWKNIQYF. The CDR3 region has the DNA TGTGCCACCAGCAGAGGACGGGACAGTTGGAAAAACATTCAGTACTTC.

The gene calls are TRBV5-1 and TRBJ1-4, with 8 bases aligning to TRBD1. V lost 2 bases, J lost 5 bases, and 2 bases stayed unmatched. Germline V gene data show CDR1 as SGHRS and CDR2 as YFSETQ. The CDR3 totals 14 residues. CDR3 DNA: TGCGCCAGCAGCTTCCAGGGGGCAAATGAAAAACTGTTTTTT. Translation: CASSFQGANEKLFF. Filled out from reference TRBV5-1 and TRBJ1-4, the complete variable domain reads KAGVTQTPRYLIKTRGQQVTLSCSPISGHRSVSWYQQTPGQGLQFLFEYFSETQRNKGNFPGRFSGRQFSNSRSEMNVSTLELGDSALYLCASSFQGANEKLFFGSGTQLSVL.